The 19 T cell receptor beta chains below all came from one sample that was sequenced in a study of CD8 T cells in Susac syndrome. Reverse transcription used roughly 0.45 to 1 ug RNA and random hexamers. Using its own MiXCR run on the immunoSEQ multiplex PCR reads, TCRdb lists one record per CDR3 protein. The sample holds roughly 150,000 distinct CDR3 sequences, 85% to 95% seen once. The sample taken for sequencing was CD4+ T cells from PBMCs. The receptors originated from a human donor in good health.

The table lists this clonotype with a count of one. This chain links TRBV5-4 with TRBJ1-2; 9 bases align to TRBD1. The CDR3 covers 16 residues. After removal of 1 base from V and 3 bases from J, the junction contained 7 bases not matched to a gene. The V gene's germline CDR1 is SGHNT and CDR2 YYREEE (reference sequence). The CDR3 here is CASSLSQGAMDYGYTF. The CDR3 coding sequence is TGTGCCAGCAGCTTGTCACAGGGGGCCATGGACTATGGCTACACCTTC.

The CDR3 protein is CASSEAGGTLGYEQYF. CDR3 coding DNA: TGTGCCAGCAGTGAAGCCGGCGGGACCCTCGGGTACGAGCAGTACTTC. V is TRBV25-1 and J is TRBJ2-7; weak D call: TRBD2 (6 bases). The CDR3 is made up of 16 amino acids. Germline loops: CDR1 MGHDK, CDR2 SYGVNS. V was cut by 2 bases and J by 4 bases, with 18 bases left in between.

The CDR3 spells CASSLVPSPLHF. CDR3 coding DNA: TGTGCCAGCAGCTTAGTTCCCTCACCCCTCCACTTT. The chain has TRBV11-3 and TRBJ1-6; the D is unclear. With 1 base removed from V and 10 bases from J, the gap between germline ends came to 5 bases. The CDR3 covers 12 residues. Germline CDR1 is SGHNT and CDR2 is YENEEA.

V gene TRBV6-1 combines with J gene TRBJ2-3, with D tentatively TRBD1 (6 bases). Trimming cost V 5 bases and J 0 bases, with 12 bases left between them. CDR3 length equals 15 residues. Germline V gene data show CDR1 as MNHNS and CDR2 as SASEGT. DNA of the CDR3: TGTGCCAGCAGTATTCAGGGGCGAAGCACAGATACGCAGTATTTT. As protein: CASSIQGRSTDTQYF.

The chain employs TRBV12-3 or TRBV12-4 and TRBJ1-1; a possible D gene is TRBD1 (6 bases). V was pared by 8 bases and J by 1 base, with 11 bases between. The CDR3 consists of 13 residues. CDR3 loop: CASQGHSNTEAFF. CDR3 sequence (DNA): TGTGCCAGCCAGGGACATTCGAACACTGAAGCTTTCTTT.

J is TRBJ2-5 and V is TRBV14; perhaps TRBD2 as D (6 bases). The CDR3 is 13 amino acids. Germline CDR1 and CDR2: SGHDN and FVKESK. Trimming removed 5 bases at V and 2 bases at J, with 9 bases between. CDR3 protein: CASSRLGQETQYF. The CDR3 nucleotides are TGTGCCAGCAGCAGACTAGGTCAAGAGACCCAGTACTTC.

The chain carries TRBV12-3 or TRBV12-4 and TRBJ1-5; D gene unclear. Trimming cost V 0 bases and J 14 bases, with 14 bases left between them. CDR3 length equals 13 residues. The chain's CDR3 is CASSLAPGSPEHF. For the CDR3, the DNA is TGTGCCAGCAGTTTAGCCCCGGGTTCCCCCGAGCATTTT.

The rearrangement links TRBV20-1 to TRBJ2-7; no clear D gene. V lost 3 bases and J lost 1, with 7 bases in between. Germline assignment: CDR1 DFQATT and CDR2 SNEGSKA (reference sequence). The CDR3 sequence is 12 residues long. The chain's CDR3 is CSASERSYEQYF. In DNA form, the CDR3 reads TGCAGTGCTAGCGAAAGATCCTACGAGCAGTACTTC.

CDR3 loop: CAAEGARNQPQHF. The CDR3 bases are TGTGCCGCGGAGGGGGCGCGCAATCAGCCCCAGCATTTT. The chain carries TRBV6-1 and TRBJ1-5; 7 bases fit TRBD1. V shed 11 bases, J shed 2 bases, and the junction held 6 bases outside the gene matches. There are 13 residues in the CDR3. Per germline, CDR1 MNHNS and CDR2 SASEGT.

V usage is TRBV19 and J usage is TRBJ2-7, with 8 bases that match TRBD1. Per the germline V gene, CDR1 is LNHDA and CDR2 is SQIVND (reference sequence). CDR3 length equals 13 residues. Trimming cost V 6 bases and J 4 bases; bases outside gene matches: 5. Here the CDR3 reads CASRHGQGYEQYF. In DNA, the CDR3 is TGTGCCAGTAGACACGGACAGGGATACGAGCAGTACTTC.

The chain combines TRBV20-1 with TRBJ1-6; TRBD1 aligns across 7 bases. Germline assignment: CDR1 DFQATT and CDR2 SNEGSKA (reference sequence). V shed 3 bases and J 8 bases; nucleotides not matched to a gene: 7. The CDR3 contains 14 residues. CDR3 in DNA: TGCAGTGCTAGTATCCGACAGGGTGATTCACCCCTCCACTTT. It codes for CSASIRQGDSPLHF.

The chain recombines TRBV3-1 with TRBJ2-5; TRBD2 agrees at 10 bases. The ends lost 4 bases at V and 7 bases at J; junction bases unmatched: 12. The CDR3 runs 16 residues. Germline assignment: CDR1 LGHDT and CDR2 YNNKEL (reference sequence). This CDR3 reads CASSPGLATVLGTQYF. The CDR3 nucleotides are TGTGCCAGCAGCCCGGGACTAGCGACGGTCCTAGGGACCCAGTACTTC.

The chain combines TRBV5-1 with TRBJ2-1; TRBD1 is a possible D gene (8 bases). From germline, CDR1 is SGHRS and CDR2 YFSETQ. V was shortened by 2 bases and J by 1 base, with 13 bases between the two germline ends. This CDR3 is 16 amino acids long. The CDR3 coding sequence is TGCGCCAGCAGCTTTAACAGGGGGGGTTCCTACAATGAGCAGTTCTTC. Its translation is CASSFNRGGSYNEQFF.

The rearrangement joins TRBV29-1 to TRBJ2-7; 10 nucleotides line up with TRBD1. Per the germline V gene, CDR1 is SQVTM and CDR2 is ANQGSEA. The CDR3 runs to 14 residues. Trimming took 5 bases from V and 7 from J; bases not matched to a gene: 11. The CDR3 region has the DNA TGCAGCGTTCTTGGACAGGGGGGGACGCGGGAGCAGTACTTC. It encodes CSVLGQGGTREQYF.

V usage is TRBV3-1 and J usage is TRBJ2-3; TRBD2 aligns across 16 bases. This CDR3 has 17 amino acids. J gave up 5 bases and V 3 bases, and 5 bases lay outside the gene matches. The germline gives CDR1 LGHDT, CDR2 YNNKEL (reference sequence). In DNA form, the CDR3 reads TGTGCCAGCAGCCACGGGACTAGCGGGGGGGGACGAGATACGCAGTATTTT. This sequence encodes CASSHGTSGGGRDTQYF.

DNA for the CDR3: TGCGCCAGCAGCTTGGCCGGGCGTTCACCCCTCCACTTT. It specifies CASSLAGRSPLHF. The V gene is TRBV5-1, the J gene TRBJ1-6; D not certain. Germline V gene sequence: CDR1 SGHRS, CDR2 YFSETQ. There are 13 residues in the CDR3. V lost 0 bases and J lost 9, with 7 bases in between.

V and J are TRBV11-2 and TRBJ2-2; TRBD1 is a possible D gene (6 bases). The CDR3 has 15 residues. Per germline, CDR1 SGHAT and CDR2 FQNNGV. The V gene lost 2 bases and the J gene lost 4 bases, with 11 bases spanning the gap. The CDR3 bases are TGTGCCAGCAGCTTACAACAGGGAAGCACCGGGGAGCTGTTTTTT. Protein sequence: CASSLQQGSTGELFF.

A few counts support this clonotype. This rearrangement joins TRBV13 to TRBJ2-1, with 10 bases that match TRBD2. CDR1 PRHDT and CDR2 FYEKMQ come from the germline V gene (reference sequence). The CDR3 is 14 residues long. V was clipped by 7 bases and J by 6 bases; unmatched bases: 6. The CDR3 DNA reads TGTGCCAGCATACGAGCGGGGGGGCGCAATGAGCAGTTCTTC. It yields the protein CASIRAGGRNEQFF.

This clonotype was recorded only once. The rearrangement links TRBV12-3 or TRBV12-4 to TRBJ1-5, with D uncertain. V lost 1 base and J lost 7, with 8 bases in between. CDR3 length: 13 amino acids. Here the CDR3 DNA reads TGTGCCAGCAGTTTAGAGTATGGCCAGCCCCAGCATTTT. This codes for CASSLEYGQPQHF.